This T cell receptor beta chain appears in the sequencing data of a study of CD8 T cells in Susac syndrome. An amount of RNA that ranged from roughly 0.45 to 1 ug was reverse transcribed with random hexamers. One entry per CDR3 protein results from TCRdb running MiXCR on the immunoSEQ multiplex PCR reads. The table records approximately 300,000 distinct CDR3 sequences, 65% to 90% of them present only once. CD8+ and CD4+ T cells circulating in blood were sequenced for TCR beta. The TEMRA cells underwent FACS enrichment, while the CD8+ and CD4+ T cells underwent negative isolation. Germline loops: CDR1 SGHTA, CDR2 FQGNSA. The CDR3 is 15 amino acids. Between the trimmed V and J ends, which lost 4 bases and 7 bases, there was a span of 17 bases.

This receptor was identified in a human donor with multiple sclerosis. Sequences were obtained from CD8+ T cells from PBMCs. The rearrangement uses TRBV7-2 and TRBJ2-1; D might be TRBD2 (7 bases). The CDR3 reads CASSSVGGTYNEQFF. DNA for the CDR3: TGTGCCAGCAGCTCTGTCGGGGGGACATATAATGAGCAGTTCTTC.